The next 15 T cell receptor beta chains were all read from a single sample in a study of blood T cell repertoires in COVID-19. Clones were sequenced by immunoSEQ multiplex PCR, and TCRdb holds only the in-frame ones, with some missing. The sample has approximately 180,000 clones; 82% are singletons. Input material: peripheral blood. These receptors were collected from a woman aged 70 to 79 with acute or convalescent COVID-19.

The chain links TRBV7-3 to TRBJ1-2; D not resolved. The V gene lost 0 bases and the J gene lost 7 bases, with 9 bases spanning the gap. Germline V gene sequence: CDR1 SGHTA, CDR2 FQGTGA. This CDR3 has 13 residues. The CDR3 region is CASSLTGSGGYTF. CDR3 DNA: TGTGCCAGCAGCTTAACCGGGTCTGGTGGCTACACCTTC.

The V and J genes are TRBV24-1 and TRBJ2-5, with a weak D call TRBD2 (6 bases). This CDR3 contains 17 residues. V dropped 3 bases and J dropped 2 bases, with 18 bases sitting between them. Germline values: CDR1 KGHDR, CDR2 SFDVKD. The CDR3 here is CATSDPLRGSLQETQYF. CDR3 coding DNA: TGTGCCACCAGTGATCCCCTGCGGGGCAGTCTTCAAGAGACCCAGTACTTC.

This clone occurred a few times. This chain joins TRBV6-5 and TRBJ1-2, with D maybe TRBD1 (6 bases). Germline CDR1 MNHEY, CDR2 SVGAGI. V shed 7 bases and J shed 8 bases, with 23 bases lying between them. The CDR3 covers 15 residues. CDR3 coding DNA: TGTGCCAGCACCCCCTTTGGGGGCGGGGGCAGGGGCTACACCTTC. Translation gives CASTPFGGGGRGYTF.

V usage is TRBV10-3 and J usage is TRBJ1-4, with 10 bases lining up with TRBD1. The CDR3 sequence is 15 residues long. Germline lookup yields CDR1 ENHRY and CDR2 SYGVKD. The V gene end was trimmed by 4 bases and the J gene end by 5 bases; junction bases not matched to a gene: 4. CDR3 sequence reads: CAISAQGQGNEKLFF. In DNA, the CDR3 is TGTGCCATCAGTGCGCAGGGACAGGGGAATGAAAAACTGTTTTTT.

The CDR3 sequence is CASPDREMEDTGELFF. DNA of the CDR3: TGTGCCAGTCCAGACAGGGAAATGGAGGACACCGGGGAGCTGTTTTTT. The chain carries TRBV28 and TRBJ2-2, with 7 bases lining up with TRBD1. The CDR3 extends over 16 amino acids. From germline, CDR1 is MDHEN and CDR2 SYDVKM. V was clipped by 9 bases and J by 3 bases; unmatched bases: 13.

The chain couples TRBV7-8 to TRBJ2-7; 7 nucleotides match TRBD1. V gave up 5 bases and J gave up 1 base; unmatched junction bases: 5. Germline-derived CDR1 and CDR2 are SGHVS and FQNEAQ. This CDR3 contains 14 residues. CDR3: CASSAPGQSYEQYF. The DNA of the CDR3 is TGTGCCAGCAGCGCCCCGGGACAGTCCTACGAGCAGTACTTC.

CDR3 loop: CASSLPPGQGALGAFF. The CDR3 bases are TGTGCCAGCAGTTTACCCCCGGGACAGGGGGCTTTAGGAGCTTTCTTT. The genes are TRBV28 and TRBJ1-1; 12 bases are a match to TRBD1. The trim removed 2 bases at V and 10 bases at J, leaving 11 bases unmatched. The length of the CDR3 is 16 residues. Per the germline V gene, CDR1 is MDHEN and CDR2 is SYDVKM.

This clone occurred once. The J gene is TRBJ1-4, the V gene TRBV3-1 (or the pseudogene TRBV3-2), with D unresolved. The germline V gene has CDR1 LGHDT and CDR2 YNNKEL (reference sequence). This CDR3 contains 16 residues. V was clipped by 0 bases and J by 2 bases, with 10 bases between them. The DNA for the CDR3 is TGTGCCAGCAGCCAAGACATCGGTCCTACTAATGAAAAACTGTTTTTT. Translation gives CASSQDIGPTNEKLFF.

The CDR3 reads CASSLRSGQGNSPLHF. CDR3 nucleotide sequence: TGTGCCAGTAGTTTAAGATCGGGACAGGGGAATTCACCCCTCCACTTT. The chain is built from TRBV19 and TRBJ1-6; TRBD1 aligns across 10 bases. With V trimmed by 5 bases and J by 7 bases, 8 bases remained unmatched. Germline assignment: CDR1 LNHDA and CDR2 SQIVND (reference sequence). The CDR3 sequence is 16 residues long.

The V gene is TRBV3-1 (or the pseudogene TRBV3-2), the J gene TRBJ2-5; 10 bases align to TRBD2. V lost 2 bases to trimming and J lost 5 bases; unmatched junction nucleotides: 17. In germline, CDR1 is LGHDT, CDR2 YNNKEL (reference sequence). The CDR3 extends over 19 amino acids. The CDR3 is CASSQRRVGAGGLSETQYF. The CDR3 region has the DNA TGTGCCAGCAGCCAACGCAGAGTGGGAGCGGGGGGGTTATCTGAGACCCAGTACTTC.

The chain is built from TRBV19 and TRBJ1-2, with D hard to call. This CDR3 comprises 10 residues. Germline loops: CDR1 LNHDA, CDR2 SQIVND (reference sequence). V shed 6 bases and J shed 6 bases, with 5 bases lying between them. CDR3 bases: TGTGCCAGTAGGCGGGATGGCTACACCTTC. Its protein is CASRRDGYTF.

The chain recombines TRBV29-1 with TRBJ2-4; no firm D call. Deletions cut 3 bases from V and 1 base from J, with 7 bases between. Germline CDR1 SQVTM, CDR2 ANQGSEA. The CDR3 covers 13 residues. The CDR3 region is CSVDGAAKNIQYF. In nucleotides, the CDR3 is TGCAGCGTTGACGGTGCGGCCAAAAACATTCAGTACTTC.

The chain is built from TRBV27 and TRBJ2-1; 9 positions agree with TRBD1. Looked up from germline, CDR1 is MNHEY and CDR2 is SMNVEV (reference sequence). Trimming cost V 5 bases and J 10 bases; bases outside gene matches: 18. The length of the CDR3 is 17 residues. CDR3 amino acids: CASSDQTRDRVPREQFF. Here the CDR3 DNA reads TGTGCCAGCAGTGATCAAACTCGGGACAGGGTCCCCAGAGAGCAGTTCTTC.

The chain couples TRBV9 to TRBJ2-1; 13 nucleotides align to TRBD2. Germline CDR1 SGDLS, CDR2 YYNGEE. The CDR3 loop spans 15 amino acids. V lost 3 bases to trimming and J lost 7 bases; unmatched junction nucleotides: 4. This CDR3 is CASSAQTSGGNEQFF. CDR3 bases: TGTGCCAGCAGCGCCCAGACTAGCGGGGGGAATGAGCAGTTCTTC.

The V gene is TRBV6-6, the J gene TRBJ2-5; 7 bases match TRBD1. The V gene end was trimmed by 11 bases and the J gene end by 4 bases; junction bases not matched to a gene: 13. The CDR3 consists of 14 residues. CDR1 is MNHNY and CDR2 is SVGAGI in the germline V gene (reference sequence). CDR3 in amino acids: CASKAQSGGETQYF. CDR3 bases: TGTGCCTCCAAAGCCCAATCAGGGGGAGAGACCCAGTACTTC.